A selection of T cell receptor beta chains follows, all from one sample in a study of blood T cell repertoires in COVID-19. Clones were sequenced by immunoSEQ multiplex PCR, and TCRdb holds only the in-frame ones, with some missing. The sample has a few hundred thousand clones; roughly 90% are singletons. Material for sequencing was peripheral blood. Receptors originate from a woman in her sixties or seventies with acute or convalescent COVID-19. CDR3s include the opening cysteine and the closing phenylalanine or tryptophan. D genes are given only for firm matches. Size is stated for part of the rows, as once, few or many counts, or as a class when the clone is expanded.

d_gene: NA
len: 15
j_gene: TRBJ2-7
v_gene: TRBV7-2
abundance: NA
CDR3nt: TGTGCCAGCAGCTCCAGCGGAACCAGCTCCTACGAGCAGTACTTC
CDR3aa: CASSSSGTSSYEQYF

d_gene: TRBD1
len: 14
j_gene: TRBJ1-2
v_gene: TRBV3-1/TRBV3-2
abundance: once
CDR3nt: TGTGCCAGCAGCCACCCCGGGACAGGGTCTGGCTACACCTTC
CDR3aa: CASSHPGTGSGYTF

d_gene: NA
len: 16
j_gene: TRBJ1-1
v_gene: TRBV7-9
abundance: NA
CDR3nt: TGTGCCAGCAGCCCCGTGGGTCCGGGGTTGAACACTGAAGCTTTCTTT
CDR3aa: CASSPVGPGLNTEAFF

d_gene: TRBD1
len: 15
j_gene: TRBJ1-1
v_gene: TRBV5-4
abundance: once
CDR3nt: TGTGCCAGCAGCCCACGGACAGGGATGAACACTGAAGCTTTCTTT
CDR3aa: CASSPRTGMNTEAFF

d_gene: TRBD2
len: 14
j_gene: TRBJ2-1
v_gene: TRBV11-3
abundance: NA
CDR3nt: TGTGCCAGCAGCCGAGGGGCGGGAGATGGCGAGCAGTTCTTC
CDR3aa: CASSRGAGDGEQFF

d_gene: TRBD1
len: 15
j_gene: TRBJ1-6
v_gene: TRBV5-4
abundance: once
CDR3nt: TGTGCCAGCAGCCAGGGGACAGGGGATAATTCACCCCTCCACTTT
CDR3aa: CASSQGTGDNSPLHF

d_gene: NA
len: 15
j_gene: TRBJ1-6
v_gene: TRBV9
abundance: NA
CDR3nt: TGTGCCAGCAGCGCCCGGACAGCATATAATTCACCCCTCCACTTT
CDR3aa: CASSARTAYNSPLHF

d_gene: NA
len: 18
j_gene: TRBJ1-6
v_gene: TRBV7-9
abundance: NA
CDR3nt: TGTGCCAGCAGCTTACGGCCGGGACAAGCCGCCGTGGATTCACCCCTCCACTTT
CDR3aa: CASSLRPGQAAVDSPLHF

d_gene: TRBD2
len: 13
j_gene: TRBJ2-2
v_gene: TRBV5-1
abundance: NA
CDR3nt: TGCGCCAGCAGCACCTGGGGGGGCGGGGAGCTGTTTTTT
CDR3aa: CASSTWGGGELFF

d_gene: TRBD1
len: 16
j_gene: TRBJ1-2
v_gene: TRBV7-2
abundance: NA
CDR3nt: TGTGCCAGCAGTTTTCTCTCAAGGACAGGGGATTATGGCTACACCTTC
CDR3aa: CASSFLSRTGDYGYTF

d_gene: TRBD1
len: 18
j_gene: TRBJ2-6
v_gene: TRBV28
abundance: NA
CDR3nt: TGTGCCAGCAGTTTAAAAAAGGGGGCGACATCTGGGGCCAACGTCCTGACTTTC
CDR3aa: CASSLKKGATSGANVLTF

d_gene: NA
len: 15
j_gene: TRBJ2-6
v_gene: TRBV28
abundance: NA
CDR3nt: TGTGCCAGCACCCTAGGTGGATTTGGGGCCAACGTCCTGACTTTC
CDR3aa: CASTLGGFGANVLTF

d_gene: NA
len: 15
j_gene: TRBJ2-5
v_gene: TRBV7-8
abundance: NA
CDR3nt: TGTGCCAGCAGCACCCCTAGAGACTCGGAGGGGACCCAGTACTTC
CDR3aa: CASSTPRDSEGTQYF

d_gene: NA
len: 13
j_gene: TRBJ1-5
v_gene: TRBV6-2/TRBV6-3
abundance: NA
CDR3nt: TGTGCCAGCAGTTACGACGGGGTCCAGCCCCAGCATTTT
CDR3aa: CASSYDGVQPQHF

d_gene: NA
len: 12
j_gene: TRBJ1-3
v_gene: TRBV5-5
abundance: NA
CDR3nt: TGTGCCAGCAGCATTACAGGAAACACCATATATTTT
CDR3aa: CASSITGNTIYF

d_gene: TRBD2
len: 21
j_gene: TRBJ2-6
v_gene: TRBV7-6
abundance: NA
CDR3nt: TGTGCCAGCAGCCACCCGCCAGCGGGGGGAAACCAGGTCTCTGGGGCCAACGTCCTGACTTTC
CDR3aa: CASSHPPAGGNQVSGANVLTF

d_gene: TRBD1
len: 16
j_gene: TRBJ1-6
v_gene: TRBV2
abundance: NA
CDR3nt: TGTGCCAGCAGTAAAAGACAGGGTTCAGCGGAGTCACCCCTCCACTTT
CDR3aa: CASSKRQGSAESPLHF

d_gene: TRBD2
len: 14
j_gene: TRBJ2-7
v_gene: TRBV11-2
abundance: NA
CDR3nt: TGTGCCAGCAGCATAGGACTAGCGGGGGAAGAGCAGTACTTC
CDR3aa: CASSIGLAGEEQYF

d_gene: NA
len: 16
j_gene: TRBJ2-7
v_gene: TRBV3-1/TRBV3-2
abundance: NA
CDR3nt: TGTGCCAGCAGCCGAGGGTCGGCAGTGCGATCCTACGAGCAGTACTTC
CDR3aa: CASSRGSAVRSYEQYF

d_gene: TRBD1
len: 16
j_gene: TRBJ2-5
v_gene: TRBV9
abundance: NA
CDR3nt: TGTGCCAGCAGCCATTCTGGACAGGGGGGGCAAGAGACCCAGTACTTC
CDR3aa: CASSHSGQGGQETQYF

d_gene: TRBD1
len: 12
j_gene: TRBJ2-5
v_gene: TRBV29-1
abundance: NA
CDR3nt: TGCAGCGGTGCAGGGGGCCAAGAGACCCAGTACTTC
CDR3aa: CSGAGGQETQYF

d_gene: TRBD1
len: 15
j_gene: TRBJ1-4
v_gene: TRBV4-3
abundance: NA
CDR3nt: TGCGCCAGCAGCCAATGGGACAGTGCTGGTGAAAAACTGTTTTTT
CDR3aa: CASSQWDSAGEKLFF

d_gene: NA
len: 17
j_gene: TRBJ1-3
v_gene: TRBV7-8
abundance: NA
CDR3nt: TGTGCCAGCAGCTTATTTCGGGGGGCTAGCTCTGGAAACACCATATATTTT
CDR3aa: CASSLFRGASSGNTIYF

d_gene: NA
len: 11
j_gene: TRBJ1-2
v_gene: TRBV28
abundance: NA
CDR3nt: TGTGCCAGCAGTTTCGGGTATGGCTACACCTTC
CDR3aa: CASSFGYGYTF

d_gene: TRBD2
len: 15
j_gene: TRBJ2-3
v_gene: TRBV29-1
abundance: NA
CDR3nt: TGCAGCGTGCCAAGGCCTAGCGGGACACCAGATACGCAGTATTTT
CDR3aa: CSVPRPSGTPDTQYF

d_gene: TRBD2
len: 15
j_gene: TRBJ2-7
v_gene: TRBV7-9
abundance: NA
CDR3nt: TGTGCCAGCAGCTTAGATCTAGCGGGGATCTACGAGCAGTACTTC
CDR3aa: CASSLDLAGIYEQYF

d_gene: NA
len: 12
j_gene: TRBJ2-1
v_gene: TRBV7-2
abundance: NA
CDR3nt: TGTGCCAGCAGCCTCGACGGGAGTGAGCAGTTCTTC
CDR3aa: CASSLDGSEQFF

d_gene: NA
len: 17
j_gene: TRBJ2-1
v_gene: TRBV6-1
abundance: NA
CDR3nt: TGTGCCAGCAGTGAACCCTTCCTCAGGGTGTCCTACAATGAGCAGTTCTTC
CDR3aa: CASSEPFLRVSYNEQFF

d_gene: TRBD2
len: 16
j_gene: TRBJ2-7
v_gene: TRBV9
abundance: NA
CDR3nt: TGTGCCAGCAGCCCCCGACTAGCGGGTGCTTCCTACGAGCAGTACTTC
CDR3aa: CASSPRLAGASYEQYF

d_gene: NA
len: 10
j_gene: TRBJ1-2
v_gene: TRBV12-3/TRBV12-4
abundance: NA
CDR3nt: TGTGCCAGCGGGCTCCTTTTCAACACCTTC
CDR3aa: CASGLLFNTF

d_gene: NA
len: 15
j_gene: TRBJ2-7
v_gene: TRBV5-1
abundance: NA
CDR3nt: TGCGCCAGCAGCTTGAGAGGAGGGATGAACCACGAGCAGTACTTC
CDR3aa: CASSLRGGMNHEQYF

d_gene: TRBD2
len: 15
j_gene: TRBJ2-7
v_gene: TRBV6-5
abundance: NA
CDR3nt: TGTGCCAGTGGGGCGGCAGCGGGGGTTTCTTACGAGCAGTACTTC
CDR3aa: CASGAAAGVSYEQYF

d_gene: NA
len: 16
j_gene: TRBJ2-3
v_gene: TRBV2
abundance: NA
CDR3nt: TGTGCCAGCAGTGAAGCTGGCGGCTACTACACAGATACGCAGTATTTT
CDR3aa: CASSEAGGYYTDTQYF

d_gene: TRBD1
len: 14
j_gene: TRBJ2-3
v_gene: TRBV7-7
abundance: NA
CDR3nt: TGTGCCAGCAGCTTGGGACAGACCACAGATACGCAGTATTTT
CDR3aa: CASSLGQTTDTQYF

d_gene: NA
len: 18
j_gene: TRBJ1-6
v_gene: TRBV21-1
abundance: NA
CDR3nt: TGTGCCAGCAGCAAGGGGGTACAGGGGGGCTCCTATAATTCACCCCTCCACTTT
CDR3aa: CASSKGVQGGSYNSPLHF

d_gene: NA
len: 13
j_gene: TRBJ1-1
v_gene: TRBV7-9
abundance: once
CDR3nt: TGTGCCAGCAGCTTACTGGGGGGCACTGAAGCTTTCTTT
CDR3aa: CASSLLGGTEAFF

d_gene: TRBD2
len: 15
j_gene: TRBJ2-2
v_gene: TRBV6-2/TRBV6-3
abundance: NA
CDR3nt: TGTGCCAGCAGCGCTCTAGCGGGAGGGTCCGGGGAGCTGTTTTTT
CDR3aa: CASSALAGGSGELFF

d_gene: TRBD2
len: 16
j_gene: TRBJ2-1
v_gene: TRBV5-1
abundance: NA
CDR3nt: TGCGCCAGCAAAATTAGCGGGGATGATACCTACAATGAGCAGTTCTTC
CDR3aa: CASKISGDDTYNEQFF

d_gene: NA
len: 12
j_gene: TRBJ2-3
v_gene: TRBV12-3/TRBV12-4
abundance: NA
CDR3nt: TGTGCCAGCAGTTTGTCAAGGGGTACGCAGTATTTT
CDR3aa: CASSLSRGTQYF

d_gene: NA
len: 13
j_gene: TRBJ1-1
v_gene: TRBV11-2
abundance: NA
CDR3nt: TGTGCCAGCAGCTTAGAGAGGAGCACTGAAGCTTTCTTT
CDR3aa: CASSLERSTEAFF

d_gene: TRBD2
len: 16
j_gene: TRBJ2-3
v_gene: TRBV7-8
abundance: NA
CDR3nt: TGTGCCAGCAGCTTAGGGGGGGGAGGTGGCACAGATACGCAGTATTTT
CDR3aa: CASSLGGGGGTDTQYF